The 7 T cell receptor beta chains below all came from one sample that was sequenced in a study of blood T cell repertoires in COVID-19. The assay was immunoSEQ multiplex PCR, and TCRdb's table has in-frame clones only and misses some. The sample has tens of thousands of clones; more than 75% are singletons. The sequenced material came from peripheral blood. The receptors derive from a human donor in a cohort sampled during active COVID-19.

The CDR3 nucleotides read TGTGCCACCAGTGACCGACAGGTAGATACGCAGTATTTT. Amino acid sequence: CATSDRQVDTQYF. The chain links TRBV24-1 to TRBJ2-3; possible D gene TRBD1, 6 bases. This CDR3 has 13 amino acids. V was pared by 4 bases and J by 5 bases, with 9 bases between. Germline V gives CDR1 KGHDR, CDR2 SFDVKD.

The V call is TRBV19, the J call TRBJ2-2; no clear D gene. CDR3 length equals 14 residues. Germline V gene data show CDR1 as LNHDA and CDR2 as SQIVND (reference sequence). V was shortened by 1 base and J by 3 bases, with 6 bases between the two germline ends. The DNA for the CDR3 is TGTGCCAGTAGTATAGGGCAGGACACCGGGGAGCTGTTTTTT. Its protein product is CASSIGQDTGELFF.

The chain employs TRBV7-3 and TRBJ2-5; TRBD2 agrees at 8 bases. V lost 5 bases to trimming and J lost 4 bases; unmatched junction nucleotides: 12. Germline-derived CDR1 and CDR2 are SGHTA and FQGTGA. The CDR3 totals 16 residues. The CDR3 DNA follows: TGTGCCAGCAGCACTATGGGACTAGAGGAGGGAGAGACCCAGTACTTC. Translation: CASSTMGLEEGETQYF. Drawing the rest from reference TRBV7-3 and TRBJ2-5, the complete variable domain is GAGVSQTPSNKVTEKGKYVELRCDPISGHTALYWYRQSLGQGPEFLIYFQGTGAADDSGLPNDRFFAVRPEGSVSTLKIQRTERGDSAVYLCASSTMGLEEGETQYFGPGTRLLVL.

Here the CDR3 reads CASSLVRQGKPAFF. The CDR3 DNA sequence: TGTGCCAGCAGTTTAGTGAGGCAGGGAAAGCCAGCTTTCTTT. The chain carries TRBV28 and TRBJ1-1; a weak D match, TRBD1 (5 bases). Trimming removed 2 bases from V and 10 bases from J, with 17 bases in between. This CDR3 is built from 14 residues. Germline lookup yields CDR1 MDHEN and CDR2 SYDVKM. Full variable domain (outside the CDR3, taken from reference TRBV28 and TRBJ1-1): DVKVTQSSRYLVKRTGEKVFLECVQDMDHENMFWYRQDPGLGLRLIYFSYDVKMKEKGDIPEGYSVSREKKERFSLILESASTNQTSMYLCASSLVRQGKPAFFGQGTRLTVV.

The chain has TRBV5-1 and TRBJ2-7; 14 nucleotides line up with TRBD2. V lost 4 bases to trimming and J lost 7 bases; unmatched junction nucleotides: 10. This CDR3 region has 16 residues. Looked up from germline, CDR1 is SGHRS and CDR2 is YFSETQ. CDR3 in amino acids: CASSTGTSGRVGEQYF. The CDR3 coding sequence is TGCGCCAGCAGCACAGGGACTAGCGGGAGAGTGGGAGAGCAGTACTTC.

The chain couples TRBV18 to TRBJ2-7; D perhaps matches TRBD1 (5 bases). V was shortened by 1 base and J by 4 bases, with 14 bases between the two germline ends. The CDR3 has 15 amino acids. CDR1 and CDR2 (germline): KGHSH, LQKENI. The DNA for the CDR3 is TGTGCCAGCTCACCACTATCGACAGCGAGTTACGAGCAGTACTTC. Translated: CASSPLSTASYEQYF.

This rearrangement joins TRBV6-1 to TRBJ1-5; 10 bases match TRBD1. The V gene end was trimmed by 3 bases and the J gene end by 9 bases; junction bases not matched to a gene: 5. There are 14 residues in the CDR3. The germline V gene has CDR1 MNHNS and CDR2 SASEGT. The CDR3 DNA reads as TGTGCCAGCAGTGAGGGGACAGGGGACCGGCCCCAGCATTTT. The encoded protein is CASSEGTGDRPQHF.